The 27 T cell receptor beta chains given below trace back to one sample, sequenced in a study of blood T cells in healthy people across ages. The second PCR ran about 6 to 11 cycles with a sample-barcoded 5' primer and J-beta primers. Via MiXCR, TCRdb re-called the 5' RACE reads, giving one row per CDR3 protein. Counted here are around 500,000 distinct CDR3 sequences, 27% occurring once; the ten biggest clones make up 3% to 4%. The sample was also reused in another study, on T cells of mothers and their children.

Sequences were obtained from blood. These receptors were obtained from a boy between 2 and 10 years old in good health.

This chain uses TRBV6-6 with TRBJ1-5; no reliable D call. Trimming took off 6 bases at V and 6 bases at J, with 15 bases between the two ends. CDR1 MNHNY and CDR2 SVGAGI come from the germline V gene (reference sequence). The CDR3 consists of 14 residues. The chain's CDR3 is CASRALGPGQPQHF. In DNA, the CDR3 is TGTGCCAGCAGGGCCCTCGGCCCGGGTCAGCCCCAGCATTTT.

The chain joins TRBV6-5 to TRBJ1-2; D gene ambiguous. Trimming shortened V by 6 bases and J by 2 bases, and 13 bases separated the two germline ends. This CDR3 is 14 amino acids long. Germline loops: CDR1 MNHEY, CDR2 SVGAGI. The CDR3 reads CASSSVGQNYGYTF. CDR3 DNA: TGTGCCAGCAGCTCCGTGGGTCAGAACTATGGCTACACCTTC.

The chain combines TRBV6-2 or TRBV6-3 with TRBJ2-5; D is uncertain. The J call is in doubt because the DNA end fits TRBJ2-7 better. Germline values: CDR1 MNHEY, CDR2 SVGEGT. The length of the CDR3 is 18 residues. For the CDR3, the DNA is TGTGCCAGCGGCCCCGCGACCGGTTTATGGGTCCTCGCCTACGAGCAGTACTTC. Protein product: CASGPATGLWVLAYEQYF.

DNA for the CDR3: TGCGCCAGCAGCGCCAGGGGGCGGACGTACGAGCAGTACTTC. It specifies CASSARGRTYEQYF. This sequence joins TRBV5-1 and TRBJ2-7; TRBD1 aligns across 8 bases. CDR1 and CDR2 from the germline V gene are SGHRS and YFSETQ. V shed 4 bases and J 4 bases; nucleotides not matched to a gene: 7. There are 14 residues in the CDR3.

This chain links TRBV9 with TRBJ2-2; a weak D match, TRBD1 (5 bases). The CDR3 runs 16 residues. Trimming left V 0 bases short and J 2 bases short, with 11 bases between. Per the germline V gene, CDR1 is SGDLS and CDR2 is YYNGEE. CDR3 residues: CASSVVAGINTGELFF. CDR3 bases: TGTGCCAGCAGCGTAGTAGCAGGGATCAACACCGGGGAGCTGTTTTTT.

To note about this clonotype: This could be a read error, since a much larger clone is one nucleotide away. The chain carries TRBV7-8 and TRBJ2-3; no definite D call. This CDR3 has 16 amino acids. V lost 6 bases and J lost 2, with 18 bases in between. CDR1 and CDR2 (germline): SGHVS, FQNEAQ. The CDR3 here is CASSPTLRFDTDTQYF. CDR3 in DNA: TGTGCCAGCAGTCCCACCCTCCGATTTGACACAGATACGCAGTATTTT.

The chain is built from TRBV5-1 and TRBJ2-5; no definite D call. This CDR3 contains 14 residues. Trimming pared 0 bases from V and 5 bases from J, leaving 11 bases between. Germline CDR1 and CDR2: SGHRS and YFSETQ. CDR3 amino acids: CASSLDGTVETQYF. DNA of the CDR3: TGCGCCAGCAGCTTGGACGGCACTGTGGAGACCCAGTACTTC.

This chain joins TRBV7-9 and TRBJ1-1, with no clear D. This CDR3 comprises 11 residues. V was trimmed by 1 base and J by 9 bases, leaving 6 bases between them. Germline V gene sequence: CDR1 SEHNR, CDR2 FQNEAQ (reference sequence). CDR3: CASSLVEKAFF. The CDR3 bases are TGTGCCAGCAGCTTAGTTGAAAAAGCTTTCTTT.

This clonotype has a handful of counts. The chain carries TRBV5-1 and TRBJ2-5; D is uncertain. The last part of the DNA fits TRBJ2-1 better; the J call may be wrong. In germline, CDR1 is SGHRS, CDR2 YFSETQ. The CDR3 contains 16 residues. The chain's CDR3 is CASSLGPVTAYNEQFF. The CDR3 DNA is TGCGCCAGCAGCTTGGGTCCTGTAACGGCCTACAATGAGCAGTTCTTC.

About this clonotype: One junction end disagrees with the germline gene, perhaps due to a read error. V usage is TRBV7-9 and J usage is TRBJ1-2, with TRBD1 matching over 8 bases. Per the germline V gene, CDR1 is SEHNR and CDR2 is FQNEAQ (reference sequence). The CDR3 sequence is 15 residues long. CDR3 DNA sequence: TGTGCCAGCAGCTTGAGGACAGGGCAAGGAGATGGCTGCACCTTC. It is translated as CASSLRTGQGDGCTF.

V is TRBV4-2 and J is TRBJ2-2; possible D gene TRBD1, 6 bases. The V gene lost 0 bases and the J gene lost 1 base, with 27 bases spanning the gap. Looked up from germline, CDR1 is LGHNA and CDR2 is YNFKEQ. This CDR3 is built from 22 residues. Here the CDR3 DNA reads TGTGCCAGCAGCCAAGACCCGGTCTGGGGGCTAAAGGATCCCCAGAACACCGGGGAGCTGTTTTTT. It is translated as CASSQDPVWGLKDPQNTGELFF.

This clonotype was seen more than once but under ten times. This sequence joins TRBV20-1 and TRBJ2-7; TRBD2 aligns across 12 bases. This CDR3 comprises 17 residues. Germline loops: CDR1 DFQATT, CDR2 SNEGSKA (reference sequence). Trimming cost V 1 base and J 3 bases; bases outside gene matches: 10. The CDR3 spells CSARAPGRTSGVYEQYF. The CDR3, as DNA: TGCAGTGCTAGAGCCCCGGGTCGGACTAGCGGGGTCTACGAGCAGTACTTC.

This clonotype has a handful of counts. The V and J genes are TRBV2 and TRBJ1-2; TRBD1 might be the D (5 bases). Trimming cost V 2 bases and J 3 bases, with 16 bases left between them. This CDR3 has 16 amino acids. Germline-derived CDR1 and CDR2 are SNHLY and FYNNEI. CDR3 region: CASSETHRVGDYGYTF. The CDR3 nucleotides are TGTGCCAGCAGTGAAACTCATCGGGTAGGGGACTATGGCTACACCTTC.

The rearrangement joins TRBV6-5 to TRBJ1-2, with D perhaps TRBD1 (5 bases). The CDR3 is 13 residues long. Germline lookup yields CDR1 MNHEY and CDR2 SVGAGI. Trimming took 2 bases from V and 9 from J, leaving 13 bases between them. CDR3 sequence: CASSYDGTVRYTF. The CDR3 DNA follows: TGTGCCAGCAGTTACGACGGGACCGTCCGCTACACCTTC.

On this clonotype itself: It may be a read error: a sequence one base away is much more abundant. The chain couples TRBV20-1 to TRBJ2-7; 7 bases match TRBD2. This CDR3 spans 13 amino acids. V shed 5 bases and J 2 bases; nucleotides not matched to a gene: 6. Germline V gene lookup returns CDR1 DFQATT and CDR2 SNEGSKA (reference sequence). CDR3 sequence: CSASRDYTYEQYF. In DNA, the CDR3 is TGCAGTGCTTCCCGGGACTACACCTACGAGCAGTACTTC.

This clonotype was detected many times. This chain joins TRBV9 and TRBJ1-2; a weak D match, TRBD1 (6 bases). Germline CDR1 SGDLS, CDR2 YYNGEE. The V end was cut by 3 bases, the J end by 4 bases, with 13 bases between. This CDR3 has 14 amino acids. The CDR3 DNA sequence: TGTGCCAGCAGCGGACAGGAAGGCTTCTATGGCTACACCTTC. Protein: CASSGQEGFYGYTF.

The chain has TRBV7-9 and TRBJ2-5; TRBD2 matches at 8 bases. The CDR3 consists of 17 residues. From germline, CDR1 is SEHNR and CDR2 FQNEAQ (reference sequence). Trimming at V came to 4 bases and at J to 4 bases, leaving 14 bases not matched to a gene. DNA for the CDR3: TGTGCCAGCAGCTCCCGGGATAGCGGGGAGGCTGGAGAGACCCAGTACTTC. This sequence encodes CASSSRDSGEAGETQYF.

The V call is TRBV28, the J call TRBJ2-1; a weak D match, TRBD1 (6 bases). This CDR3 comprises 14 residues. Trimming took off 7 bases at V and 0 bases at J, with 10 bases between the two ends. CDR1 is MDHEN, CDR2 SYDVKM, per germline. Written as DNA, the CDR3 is TGTGCCAGCACAGGGGTTAACTCCTACAATGAGCAGTTCTTC. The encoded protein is CASTGVNSYNEQFF. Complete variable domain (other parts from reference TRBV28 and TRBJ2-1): DVKVTQSSRYLVKRTGEKVFLECVQDMDHENMFWYRQDPGLGLRLIYFSYDVKMKEKGDIPEGYSVSREKKERFSLILESASTNQTSMYLCASTGVNSYNEQFFGPGTRLTVL.

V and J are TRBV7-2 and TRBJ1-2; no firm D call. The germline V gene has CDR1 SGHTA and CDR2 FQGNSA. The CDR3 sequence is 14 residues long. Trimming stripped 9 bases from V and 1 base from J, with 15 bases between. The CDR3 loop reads CASSPKRVNYGYTF. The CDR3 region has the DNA TGTGCCAGTAGCCCAAAGAGGGTTAACTATGGCTACACCTTC.

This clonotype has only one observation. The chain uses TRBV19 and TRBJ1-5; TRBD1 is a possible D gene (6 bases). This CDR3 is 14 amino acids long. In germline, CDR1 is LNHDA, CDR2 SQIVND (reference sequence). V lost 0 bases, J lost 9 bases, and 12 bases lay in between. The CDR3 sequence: CASSIDWGRGPQHF. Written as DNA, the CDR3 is TGTGCCAGTAGTATAGATTGGGGCAGGGGGCCCCAGCATTTT.

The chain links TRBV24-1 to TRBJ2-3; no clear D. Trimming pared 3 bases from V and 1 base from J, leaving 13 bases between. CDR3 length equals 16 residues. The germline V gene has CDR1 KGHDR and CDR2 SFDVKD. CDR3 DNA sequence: TGTGCCACCAGTGATCCTGCAAGTAGGGGCACAGATACGCAGTATTTT. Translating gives CATSDPASRGTDTQYF.

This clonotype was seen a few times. DNA of the CDR3: TGTGCCAGCACCCCGAACACCGGGGAGCTGTTTTTT. It codes for CASTPNTGELFF. The chain recombines TRBV6-2 or TRBV6-3 with TRBJ2-2; no clear D gene. V was cut by 7 bases and J by 0 bases, with 3 bases left in between. CDR3 size: 12 residues. CDR1 is MNHEY and CDR2 is SVGEGT in the germline V gene.

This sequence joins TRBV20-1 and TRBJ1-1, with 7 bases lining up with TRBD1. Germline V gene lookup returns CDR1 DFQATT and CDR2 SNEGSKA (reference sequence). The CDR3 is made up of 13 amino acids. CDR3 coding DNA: TGCAGGCTATATGGACAGGCGAACACTGAAGCTTTCTTT. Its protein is CRLYGQANTEAFF.

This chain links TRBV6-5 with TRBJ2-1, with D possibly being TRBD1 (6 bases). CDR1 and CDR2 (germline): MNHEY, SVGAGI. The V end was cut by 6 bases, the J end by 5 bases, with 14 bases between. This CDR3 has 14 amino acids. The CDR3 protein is CASRRGHGHNEQFF. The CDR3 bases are TGTGCCAGCAGACGGGGACACGGCCACAATGAGCAGTTCTTC.

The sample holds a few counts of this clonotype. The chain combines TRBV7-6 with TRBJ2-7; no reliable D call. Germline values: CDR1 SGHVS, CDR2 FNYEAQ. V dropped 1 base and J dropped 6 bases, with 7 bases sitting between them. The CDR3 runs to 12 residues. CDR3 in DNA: TGTGCCAGCAGCTTAGAGGGTCGCGAGCAGTACTTC. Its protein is CASSLEGREQYF. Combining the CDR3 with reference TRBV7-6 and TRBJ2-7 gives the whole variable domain GAGVSQSPRYKVTKRGQDVALRCDPISGHVSLYWYRQALGQGPEFLTYFNYEAQQDKSGLPNDRFSAERPEGSISTLTIQRTEQRDSAMYRCASSLEGREQYFGPGTRLTVT.

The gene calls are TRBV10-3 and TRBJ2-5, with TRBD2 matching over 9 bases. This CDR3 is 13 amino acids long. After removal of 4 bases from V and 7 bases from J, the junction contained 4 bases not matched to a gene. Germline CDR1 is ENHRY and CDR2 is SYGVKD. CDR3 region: CAISVAGEGTQYF. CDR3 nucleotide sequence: TGTGCCATCAGTGTAGCGGGAGAAGGGACCCAGTACTTC.

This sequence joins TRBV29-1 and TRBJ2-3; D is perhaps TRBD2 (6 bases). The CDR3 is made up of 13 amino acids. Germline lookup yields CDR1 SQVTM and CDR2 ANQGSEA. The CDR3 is CGGSGYYTDTQYF. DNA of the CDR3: TGCGGCGGTAGCGGCTATTACACAGATACGCAGTATTTT.